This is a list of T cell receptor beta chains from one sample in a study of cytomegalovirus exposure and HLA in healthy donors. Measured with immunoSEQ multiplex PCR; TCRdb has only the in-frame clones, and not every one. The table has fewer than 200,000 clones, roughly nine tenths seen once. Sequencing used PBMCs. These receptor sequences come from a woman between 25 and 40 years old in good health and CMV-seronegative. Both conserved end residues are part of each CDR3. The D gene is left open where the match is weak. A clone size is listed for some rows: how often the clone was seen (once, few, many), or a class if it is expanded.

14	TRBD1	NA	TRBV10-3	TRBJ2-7	CAIKPGQGAHEQYF	TGTGCCATCAAACCGGGACAGGGGGCACACGAGCAGTACTTC
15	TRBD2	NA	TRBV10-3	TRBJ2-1	CAISASGGTYNEQFF	TGTGCCATCAGTGCCAGCGGGGGTACCTACAATGAGCAGTTCTTC
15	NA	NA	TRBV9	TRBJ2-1	CASSVRGGPYNEQFF	TGTGCCAGCAGCGTCCGGGGCGGGCCCTACAATGAGCAGTTCTTC
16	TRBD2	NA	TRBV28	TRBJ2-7	CASSSRSGRAPYEQYF	TGTGCCAGCAGTTCAAGAAGCGGGAGGGCCCCCTACGAGCAGTACTTC
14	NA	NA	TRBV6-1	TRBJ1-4	CASSTSDTNEKLFF	NA
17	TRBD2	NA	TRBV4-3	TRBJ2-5	CASSQGLVGGPGETQYF	TGCGCCAGCAGCCAAGGATTGGTGGGAGGGCCGGGGGAGACCCAGTACTTC
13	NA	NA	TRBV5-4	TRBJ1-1	CASSLPPNTEAFF	TGTGCCAGCAGCTTGCCCCCGAACACTGAAGCTTTCTTT
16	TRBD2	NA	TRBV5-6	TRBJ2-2	CASSLLLAGNTGELFF	TGTGCCAGCAGCTTGTTACTAGCGGGAAACACCGGGGAGCTGTTTTTT
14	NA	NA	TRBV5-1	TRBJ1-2	CASSFRGSWYGYTF	TGCGCCAGCAGCTTCCGGGGAAGTTGGTATGGCTACACCTTC
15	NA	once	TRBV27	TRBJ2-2	CASSFGLANTGELFF	TGTGCCAGCAGTTTCGGACTTGCGAACACCGGGGAGCTGTTTTTT
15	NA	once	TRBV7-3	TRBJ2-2	CASSRLGSNTGELFF	TGTGCCAGCAGCAGATTGGGTAGCAACACCGGGGAGCTGTTTTTT
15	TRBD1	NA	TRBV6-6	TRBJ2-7	CASSYAGQGNYEQYF	TGTGCCAGCAGTTACGCAGGACAGGGGAACTACGAGCAGTACTTC
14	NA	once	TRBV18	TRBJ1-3	CASSPFRDGNTIYF	TGTGCCAGCTCACCGTTCAGGGATGGAAACACCATATATTTT
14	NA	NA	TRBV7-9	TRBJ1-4	CASSLGGTNEKLFF	TGTGCCAGCAGCTTAGGCGGAACTAATGAAAAACTGTTTTTT
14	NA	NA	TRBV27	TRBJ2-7	CASSPRGPLDEQYF	TGTGCCAGCAGTCCCCGGGGGCCCCTCGACGAGCAGTACTTC
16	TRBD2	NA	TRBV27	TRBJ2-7	CASSFSSGRIRYEQYF	TGTGCCAGCAGTTTTTCTAGCGGGAGAATTAGGTACGAGCAGTACTTC
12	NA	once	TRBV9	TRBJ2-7	CASSRGNYEQYF	TGTGCCAGCAGTAGGGGAAACTACGAGCAGTACTTC
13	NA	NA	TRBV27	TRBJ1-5	CASSRLQDQPQHF	TGTGCCAGCAGCAGACTACAAGATCAGCCCCAGCATTTT
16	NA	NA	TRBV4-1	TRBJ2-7	CASSQASPAGRYEQYF	TGCGCCAGCAGCCAGGCTAGTCCCGCAGGGAGGTACGAGCAGTACTTC
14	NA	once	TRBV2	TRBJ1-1	CASSVEGTGIEAFF	TGTGCCAGCAGTGTTGAGGGGACGGGGATTGAAGCTTTCTTT
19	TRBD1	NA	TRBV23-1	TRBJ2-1	CASSQEFRRDRKATTGELF	TGCGCCAGCAGTCAAGAATTTCGTCGGGACAGGAAGGCGACGACCGGGGAGCTCTTC
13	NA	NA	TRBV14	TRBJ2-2	CASSSSSAGELFF	TGTGCCAGCAGTAGTAGCTCGGCCGGGGAGCTGTTTTTT
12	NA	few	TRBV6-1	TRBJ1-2	CASSEAPNGYTF	TGTGCCAGCAGTGAAGCGCCAAATGGCTACACCTTC
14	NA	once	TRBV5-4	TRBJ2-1	CASGAVSSYNEQFF	TGTGCCAGTGGGGCCGTTAGCTCCTACAATGAGCAGTTCTTC
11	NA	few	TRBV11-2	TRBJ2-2	CASSFPGELFF	TGTGCCAGCAGCTTTCCCGGGGAGCTGTTTTTT
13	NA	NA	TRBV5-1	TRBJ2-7	CASSLGAGYEQYF	TGCGCCAGCAGCTTGGGGGCCGGCTACGAGCAGTACTTC
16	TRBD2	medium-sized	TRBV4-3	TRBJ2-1	CASSQDLGGAYNEQFF	TGCGCCAGCAGCCAAGATCTCGGGGGGGCCTACAATGAGCAGTTCTTC
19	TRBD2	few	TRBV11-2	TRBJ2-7	CASSLVPGGLAGHTYEQYF	TGTGCCAGCAGCTTAGTACCCGGGGGGCTAGCGGGCCACACCTACGAGCAGTACTTC
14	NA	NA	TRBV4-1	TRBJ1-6	CASSVPAYNSPLHF	TGCGCCAGCAGCGTGCCAGCCTATAATTCACCCCTCCACTTT